Below are 19 T cell receptor beta chains sequenced from a single sample in a study of prognosis after radiotherapy for stage I lung cancer. It was by two-round multiplex PCR that TCR beta CDR3 was amplified from genomic DNA. For every TRBV and TRBJ gene, a specific primer was used in first-round PCR. TCRdb independently ran MiXCR on the multiplex PCR reads; one entry per CDR3 protein. Found here are about 19,000 distinct CDR3 sequences, about three fifths of them singletons; the top ten hold 27%. The sequences come from PBMCs, collected before or after stereotactic body radiation therapy (not recorded which). Receptor source: a donor older than 45 with non-small cell lung cancer.

The chain links TRBV28 to TRBJ1-6; D uncertain. The germline V gene has CDR1 MDHEN and CDR2 SYDVKM. V lost 5 bases to trimming and J lost 4 bases, with 9 bases between them. CDR3 size: 14 residues. CDR3 region: CASSPSFYNSPLHF. In DNA form, the CDR3 reads TGTGCCAGCAGTCCTTCCTTTTATAATTCACCCCTCCACTTT.

The chain joins TRBV20-1 to TRBJ2-1, with 8 bases aligning to TRBD2. V gave up 6 bases and J gave up 5 bases; unmatched junction bases: 18. This CDR3 contains 17 residues. In germline, CDR1 is DFQATT, CDR2 SNEGSKA (reference sequence). In DNA form, the CDR3 reads TGCAGTGCGAGGAAGTTATTAGCGGGAATTGATCACAATGAGCAGTTCTTC. It codes for CSARKLLAGIDHNEQFF.

The chain links TRBV2 to TRBJ1-5; D not certain. Per the germline V gene, CDR1 is SNHLY and CDR2 is FYNNEI. V was trimmed by 6 bases and J by 7 bases, leaving 16 bases between them. This CDR3 contains 14 residues. CDR3 protein: CASSSKGTDQPQHF. The CDR3 DNA reads TGTGCCAGCAGCTCTAAGGGAACGGACCAGCCCCAGCATTTT. The full variable domain, its missing parts supplied by reference TRBV2 and TRBJ1-5, is EPEVTQTPSHQVTQMGQEVILRCVPISNHLYFYWYRQILGQKVEFLVSFYNNEISEKSEIFDDQFSVERPDGSNFTLKIRSTKLEDSAMYFCASSSKGTDQPQHFGDGTRLSIL.

This sequence joins TRBV2 and TRBJ2-7, with D uncertain. V was trimmed by 3 bases and J by 4 bases, leaving 7 bases between them. This CDR3 contains 12 residues. Germline V gives CDR1 SNHLY, CDR2 FYNNEI. Here the CDR3 reads CASSDSLYEQYF. The CDR3, as DNA: TGTGCCAGCAGTGACAGTCTGTACGAGCAGTACTTC.

Of note for this clonotype: Its ends do not fully match the called genes, so a read error is possible. The J gene is TRBJ2-3, the V gene TRBV5-1, with D tentatively TRBD1 (5 bases). The CDR3 spans 14 residues. From germline, CDR1 is SGHRS and CDR2 YFSETQ. CDR3 residues: CASSLEWGPDTQYF. In nucleotides, the CDR3 is TGCGCCAGTAGCTTGGAGTGGGGCCCCGATACGCAGTATTTT.

This chain uses TRBV7-9 with TRBJ2-1, with D possibly matching TRBD2 (5 bases). V was clipped by 3 bases and J by 7 bases, with 22 bases between them. Per germline, CDR1 SEHNR and CDR2 FQNEAQ (reference sequence). CDR3 length: 17 residues. As DNA, the CDR3 is TGTGCCAGCAGCTTGGTTCCTGGTTCTAGCTGGAGTAATGAGCAGTTCTTC. Translation: CASSLVPGSSWSNEQFF. The full variable domain, with the rest looked up from reference TRBV7-9 and TRBJ2-1, is DTGVSQNPRHKITKRGQNVTFRCDPISEHNRLYWYRQTLGQGPEFLTYFQNEAQLEKSRLLSDRFSAERPKGSFSTLEIQRTEQGDSAMYLCASSLVPGSSWSNEQFFGPGTRLTVL.

By sample fraction, this clonotype is medium-sized (0.01 to 0.1%). This rearrangement joins TRBV11-1 to TRBJ2-1; 11 bases are a match to TRBD2. J gave up 7 bases and V 5 bases, and 13 bases lay outside the gene matches. Germline values: CDR1 SGHAT, CDR2 FQDESV (reference sequence). CDR3 size: 17 residues. In DNA, the CDR3 is TGTGCCAGCAGCCCCGGGACTAGCGGAGTTGTCGAGAATGAGCAGTTCTTC. Translated: CASSPGTSGVVENEQFF.

Relative to its sample, this clonotype is medium-sized. The genes are TRBV9 and TRBJ2-1; TRBD2 matches 9 bases. The CDR3 is made up of 17 amino acids. Germline V lookup: CDR1 SGDLS, CDR2 YYNGEE. V dropped 3 bases and J dropped 7; count of bases not matched to a gene: 14. In DNA form, the CDR3 reads TGTGCCAGCAGCGGCCATAGCGGGAGACGGGGGGAGAATGAGCAGTTCTTC. Its translation: CASSGHSGRRGENEQFF.

This clonotype has only a few counts. The J gene is TRBJ1-6, the V gene TRBV5-1; D is possibly TRBD1 (5 bases). CDR3 length: 14 residues. The V end was cut by 0 bases, the J end by 6 bases, with 7 bases between. CDR1 and CDR2 from the germline V gene are SGHRS and YFSETQ. The DNA of the CDR3 is TGCGCCAGCAGCTTGGGGGACGGTAATTCACCCCTCCACTTT. Translation gives CASSLGDGNSPLHF.

A note on this clonotype: The CDR3 does not end in the conserved phenylalanine or tryptophan, so this is likely a read error. V and J are TRBV6-1 and TRBJ2-7; D uncertain. V dropped 6 bases and J dropped 6 bases, with 15 bases sitting between them. In germline, CDR1 is MNHNS, CDR2 SASEGT. The CDR3 spans 13 residues. CDR3 protein: CASSPGVGSEQYL. The CDR3 nucleotides are TGTGCCAGCAGCCCCGGAGTAGGGTCCGAGCAGTACCTC.

The genes are TRBV2 and TRBJ2-7, with D possibly TRBD2 on 5 matching bases. Per germline, CDR1 SNHLY and CDR2 FYNNEI. This CDR3 is built from 14 residues. V lost 5 bases and J 0 bases, leaving 11 bases between the germline ends. The CDR3 spells CASSLERLSYEQYF. CDR3 sequence (DNA): TGTGCCAGCAGTTTGGAGCGGCTCTCCTACGAGCAGTACTTC.

The chain links TRBV9 to TRBJ2-3; 9 bases are shared with TRBD2. CDR3 length equals 15 residues. After removal of 0 bases from V and 4 bases from J, the junction contained 3 bases not matched to a gene. Germline V gene data show CDR1 as SGDLS and CDR2 as YYNGEE. CDR3 nucleotides: TGTGCCAGCAGCGTAGAAAGCGGGAGGTCAGATACGCAGTATTTT. Translated: CASSVESGRSDTQYF.

This chain connects TRBV7-2 to TRBJ2-7; D tentatively fits TRBD1 or TRBD2 (6 bases each). The CDR3 loop spans 14 amino acids. CDR1 SGHTA and CDR2 FQGNSA come from the germline V gene. The V gene lost 4 bases and the J gene lost 0 bases, with 10 bases spanning the gap. The CDR3: CASSSGDSSYEQYF. In DNA form, the CDR3 reads TGTGCCAGCAGCTCAGGGGACTCCTCCTACGAGCAGTACTTC.

This clonotype came up many times. This rearrangement joins TRBV28 to TRBJ2-7, with 7 positions matching TRBD1. The V gene end was trimmed by 6 bases and the J gene end by 4 bases; junction bases not matched to a gene: 9. This CDR3 is 14 amino acids long. Germline CDR1 and CDR2: MDHEN and SYDVKM. The CDR3 coding sequence is TGTGCCAGCAGAGAAACAGGGGCAGGTTACGAGCAGTACTTC. Residues: CASRETGAGYEQYF.

This clonotype is medium-sized (0.01 to 0.1%). This chain uses TRBV5-1 with TRBJ2-1, with 8 bases lining up with TRBD2. This CDR3 comprises 15 residues. J gave up 6 bases and V 0 bases, and 5 bases lay outside the gene matches. Per germline, CDR1 SGHRS and CDR2 YFSETQ. This chain's CDR3 is CASSLAGGRGNEQFF. CDR3 nucleotides: TGCGCCAGCAGCTTGGCGGGAGGGAGGGGCAATGAGCAGTTCTTC.

V gene TRBV6-2 or TRBV6-3 combines with J gene TRBJ2-1, with D perhaps TRBD1 or TRBD2 (5 bases each). This CDR3 contains 11 residues. The germline gives CDR1 MNHEY, CDR2 SVGEGT. V was trimmed by 2 bases and J by 12 bases, leaving 8 bases between them. The CDR3 DNA reads as TGTGCCAGCAGTTACGGGACGGGGCAGTTCTTC. Translated, it gives CASSYGTGQFF.

This chain connects TRBV7-9 to TRBJ2-7, with 9 bases aligning to TRBD1. This CDR3 has 14 residues. V lost 5 bases and J lost 1; bases outside the gene matches: 3. Germline V gives CDR1 SEHNR, CDR2 FQNEAQ (reference sequence). The CDR3 region has the DNA TGTGCCAGCAGCGTGGGACAGGGATCCTACGAGCAGTACTTC. Residues: CASSVGQGSYEQYF.

This clonotype was observed many times. The V and J genes are TRBV27 and TRBJ2-1, with 7 bases aligning to TRBD2. Germline CDR1 reads MNHEY; CDR2 reads SMNVEV (reference sequence). This CDR3 is built from 13 residues. Unmatched junction bases numbered 1, after V lost 5 bases and J lost 3 bases. For the CDR3, the DNA is TGTGCCAGCAGTCGGACTAGCTACAATGAGCAGTTCTTC. Its translation is CASSRTSYNEQFF.

The sample holds many counts of this clonotype. The V and J genes are TRBV29-1 and TRBJ2-5; a possible D gene is TRBD2 (5 bases). Germline CDR1 SQVTM, CDR2 ANQGSEA. The V and J ends lost 5 bases and 1 base respectively, with 8 bases between them. The CDR3 consists of 12 residues. The CDR3 bases are TGCAGCGTTAAGAGGGCCCAAGAGACCCAGTACTTC. Translating gives CSVKRAQETQYF.